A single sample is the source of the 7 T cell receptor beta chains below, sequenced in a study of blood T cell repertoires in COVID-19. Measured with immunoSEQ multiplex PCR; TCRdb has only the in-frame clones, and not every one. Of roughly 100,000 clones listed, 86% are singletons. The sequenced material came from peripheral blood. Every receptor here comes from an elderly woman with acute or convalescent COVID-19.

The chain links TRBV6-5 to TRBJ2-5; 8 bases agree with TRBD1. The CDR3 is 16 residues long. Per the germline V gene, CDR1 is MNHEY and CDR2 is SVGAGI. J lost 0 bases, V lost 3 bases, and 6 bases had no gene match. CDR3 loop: CASSYLGQGDQETQYF. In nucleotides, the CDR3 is TGTGCCAGCAGTTATCTCGGACAGGGAGACCAAGAGACCCAGTACTTC.

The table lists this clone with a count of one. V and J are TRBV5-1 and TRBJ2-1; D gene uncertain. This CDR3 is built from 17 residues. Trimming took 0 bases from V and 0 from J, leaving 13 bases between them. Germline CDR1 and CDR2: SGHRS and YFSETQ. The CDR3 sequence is CASSLAKELSSYNEQFF. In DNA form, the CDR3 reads TGCGCCAGCAGCTTGGCCAAAGAGCTAAGCTCCTACAATGAGCAGTTCTTC.

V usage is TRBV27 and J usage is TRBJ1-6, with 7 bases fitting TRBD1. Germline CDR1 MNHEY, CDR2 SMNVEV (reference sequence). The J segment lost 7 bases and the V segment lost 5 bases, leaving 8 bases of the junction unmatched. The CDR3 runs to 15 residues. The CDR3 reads CASSPLGQFNSPLHF. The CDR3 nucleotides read TGTGCCAGCAGTCCATTGGGACAGTTCAATTCACCCCTCCACTTT.

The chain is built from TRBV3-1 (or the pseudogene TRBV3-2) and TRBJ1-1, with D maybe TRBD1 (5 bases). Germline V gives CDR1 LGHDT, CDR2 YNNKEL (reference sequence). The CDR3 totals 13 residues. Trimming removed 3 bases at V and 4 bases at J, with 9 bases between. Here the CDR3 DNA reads TGTGCCAGCAGCCATGTGGGGGGCACTGAAGCTTTCTTT. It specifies CASSHVGGTEAFF.

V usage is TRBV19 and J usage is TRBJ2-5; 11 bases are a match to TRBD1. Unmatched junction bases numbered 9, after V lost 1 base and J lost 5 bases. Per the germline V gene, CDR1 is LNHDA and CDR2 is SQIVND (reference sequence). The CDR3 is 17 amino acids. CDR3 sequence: CASSIVLTDRGLETQYF. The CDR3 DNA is TGTGCCAGTAGTATAGTTCTCACGGACAGGGGGCTTGAGACCCAGTACTTC.

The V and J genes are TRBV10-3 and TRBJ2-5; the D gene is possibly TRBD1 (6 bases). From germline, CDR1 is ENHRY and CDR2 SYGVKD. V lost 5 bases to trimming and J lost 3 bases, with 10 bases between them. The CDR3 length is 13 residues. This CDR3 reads CAISNTGKETQYF. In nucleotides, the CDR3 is TGTGCCATCAGTAACACAGGGAAAGAGACCCAGTACTTC.

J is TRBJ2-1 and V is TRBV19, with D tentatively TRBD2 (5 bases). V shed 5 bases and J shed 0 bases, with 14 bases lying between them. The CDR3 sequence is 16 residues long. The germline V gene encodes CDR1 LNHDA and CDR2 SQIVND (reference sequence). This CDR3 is CASSWRALSSYNEQFF. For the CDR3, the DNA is TGTGCCAGTAGTTGGCGGGCACTCAGCTCCTACAATGAGCAGTTCTTC. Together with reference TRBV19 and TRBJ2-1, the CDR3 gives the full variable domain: DGGITQSPKYLFRKEGQNVTLSCEQNLNHDAMYWYRQDPGQGLRLIYYSQIVNDFQKGDIAEGYSVSREKKESFPLTVTSAQKNPTAFYLCASSWRALSSYNEQFFGPGTRLTVL.